This T cell receptor (beta chain) is drawn from a study of CXCR3-negative and CXCR3-positive naive CD8 T cells. The sorter processed each CD8+ T cell subset in triplicate at hundreds of thousands of cells apiece. The CDR3 loop spans 14 amino acids. Germline lookup yields CDR1 SGHVS and CDR2 FNYEAQ. UMI labels and 5' RACE were used to prepare the TRB cDNA libraries. TCRdb reprocessed the 5' RACE reads and reports one entry per CDR3 protein, with no DNA. The data include 50,000 to 60,000 distinct CDR3 sequences; the top ten clones carry 0.56%. Regarding this clonotype: Its antigen is not known.

Study outcomes and limitations: Unlike memory cells, which differed, naive CXCR3-negative and CXCR3-positive cells had similar TRBV-TRBJ usage. The study found comparably high diversity in both naive subsets and much lower diversity in memory CD8+ cells. From TRB CDR3 properties, TCR strength was inferred; surface CD5 did not differ between naive subsets. Naive cells that were CXCR3-positive had more hydrophobic TRB CDR3s (compared with CXCR3-negative naive cells).

The sequencing sample was made of naive CXCR3+ CD8+ T cells from blood. This sample's subset: CD45RO-CCR7+CD27+CD95- naive CD8+ T cells expressing CXCR3 (TNR3+). The chain is built from TRBV7-6 and TRBJ2-1; TCRdb returns TRBD2, unconfirmable since there is no DNA. The sequence derives from a human donor in good health. Some clones in this sample may be carry-over from other donors' samples. The CDR3 loop is CASSTSRQRGEQFF. Complete variable domain (other parts from reference TRBV7-6 and TRBJ2-1): GAGVSQSPRYKVTKRGQDVALRCDPISGHVSLYWYRQALGQGPEFLTYFNYEAQQDKSGLPNDRFSAERPEGSISTLTIQRTEQRDSAMYRCASSTSRQRGEQFFGPGTRLTVL.